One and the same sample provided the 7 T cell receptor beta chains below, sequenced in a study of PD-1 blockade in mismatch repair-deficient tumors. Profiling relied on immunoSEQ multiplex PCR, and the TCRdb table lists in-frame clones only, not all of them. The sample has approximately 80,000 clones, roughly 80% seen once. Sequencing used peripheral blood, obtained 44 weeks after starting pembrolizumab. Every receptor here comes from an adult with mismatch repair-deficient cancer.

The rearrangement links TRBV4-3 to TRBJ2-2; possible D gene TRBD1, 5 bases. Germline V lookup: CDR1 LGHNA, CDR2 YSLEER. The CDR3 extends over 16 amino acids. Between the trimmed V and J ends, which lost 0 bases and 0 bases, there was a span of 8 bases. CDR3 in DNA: TGCGCCAGCAGCCAAGAAGCAGGGTCGAACACCGGGGAGCTGTTTTTT. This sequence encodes CASSQEAGSNTGELFF.

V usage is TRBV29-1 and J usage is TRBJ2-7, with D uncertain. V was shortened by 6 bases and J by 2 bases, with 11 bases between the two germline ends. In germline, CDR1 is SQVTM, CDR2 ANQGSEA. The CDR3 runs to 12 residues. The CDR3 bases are TGCAGCGTCGCAGGCGGCGCCTACGAGCAGTACTTC. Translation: CSVAGGAYEQYF.

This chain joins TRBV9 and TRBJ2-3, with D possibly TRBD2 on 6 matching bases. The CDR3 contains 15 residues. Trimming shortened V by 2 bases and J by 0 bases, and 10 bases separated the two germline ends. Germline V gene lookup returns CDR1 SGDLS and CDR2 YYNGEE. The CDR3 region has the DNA TGTGCCAGCAGCGTGACCGGGACTAGCACAGATACGCAGTATTTT. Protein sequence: CASSVTGTSTDTQYF.

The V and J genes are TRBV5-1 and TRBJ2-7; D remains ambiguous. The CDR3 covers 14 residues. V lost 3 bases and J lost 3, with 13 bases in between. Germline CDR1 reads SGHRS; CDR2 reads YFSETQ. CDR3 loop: CASSSSAGGYEQYF. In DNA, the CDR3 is TGCGCCAGCAGCTCCTCGGCAGGTGGCTACGAGCAGTACTTC.

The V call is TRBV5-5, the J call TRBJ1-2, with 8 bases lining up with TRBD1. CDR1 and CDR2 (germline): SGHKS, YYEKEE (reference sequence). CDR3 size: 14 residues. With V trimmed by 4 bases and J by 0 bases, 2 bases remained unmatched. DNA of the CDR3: TGTGCCAGCAGCCCGGACAGGGCTAACTATGGCTACACCTTC. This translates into CASSPDRANYGYTF.

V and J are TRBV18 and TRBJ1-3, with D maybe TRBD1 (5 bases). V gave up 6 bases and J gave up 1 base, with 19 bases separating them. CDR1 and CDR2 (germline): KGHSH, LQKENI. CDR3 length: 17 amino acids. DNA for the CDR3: TGTGCCAGCTCCTCAACGGGACCCCAGACATCTGGAAACACCATATATTTT. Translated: CASSSTGPQTSGNTIYF.

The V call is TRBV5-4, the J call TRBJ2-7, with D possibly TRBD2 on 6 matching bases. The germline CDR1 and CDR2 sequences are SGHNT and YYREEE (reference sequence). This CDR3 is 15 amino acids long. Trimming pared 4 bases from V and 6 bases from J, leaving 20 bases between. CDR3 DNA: TGTGCCAGCAGCCGTGGGACTGCCGCCCCGCGCGAGCAGTACTTC. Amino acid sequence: CASSRGTAAPREQYF.